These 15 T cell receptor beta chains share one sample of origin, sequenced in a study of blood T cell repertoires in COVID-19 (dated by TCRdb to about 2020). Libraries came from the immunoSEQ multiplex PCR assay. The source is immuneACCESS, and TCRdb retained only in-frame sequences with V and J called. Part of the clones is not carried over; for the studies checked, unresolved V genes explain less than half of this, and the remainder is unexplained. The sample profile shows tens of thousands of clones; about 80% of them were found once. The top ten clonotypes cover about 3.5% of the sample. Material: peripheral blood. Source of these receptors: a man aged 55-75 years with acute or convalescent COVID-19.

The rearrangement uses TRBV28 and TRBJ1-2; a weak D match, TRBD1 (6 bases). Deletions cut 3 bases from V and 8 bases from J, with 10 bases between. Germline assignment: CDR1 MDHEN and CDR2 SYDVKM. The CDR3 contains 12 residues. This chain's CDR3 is CASSLDSRGYTF. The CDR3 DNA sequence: TGTGCCAGCAGTTTGGACAGCAGGGGCTACACCTTC.

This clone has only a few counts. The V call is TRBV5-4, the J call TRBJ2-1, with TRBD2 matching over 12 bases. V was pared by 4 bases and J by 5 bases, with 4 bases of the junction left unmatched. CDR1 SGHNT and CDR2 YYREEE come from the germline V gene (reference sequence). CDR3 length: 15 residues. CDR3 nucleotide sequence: TGTGCCAGCAGCCCGACTAGCGGGAGAAACAATGAGCAGTTCTTC. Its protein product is CASSPTSGRNNEQFF.

In DNA, the CDR3 is TGTGCCAGCAGTTTAGATGAGGCCACTGAAGCTTTCTTT. Translated: CASSLDEATEAFF. The V gene is TRBV12-3 or TRBV12-4, the J gene TRBJ1-1, with D unclear. This CDR3 contains 13 residues. V lost 1 base and J lost 4, with 7 bases in between.

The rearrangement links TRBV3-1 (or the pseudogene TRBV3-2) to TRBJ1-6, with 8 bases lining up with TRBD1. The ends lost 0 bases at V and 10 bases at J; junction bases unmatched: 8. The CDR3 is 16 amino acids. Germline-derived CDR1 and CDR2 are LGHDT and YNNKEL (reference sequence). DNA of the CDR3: TGTGCCAGCAGCCAAGATGGAAGGCAGGGGGCATCACCCCTCCACTTT. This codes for CASSQDGRQGASPLHF.

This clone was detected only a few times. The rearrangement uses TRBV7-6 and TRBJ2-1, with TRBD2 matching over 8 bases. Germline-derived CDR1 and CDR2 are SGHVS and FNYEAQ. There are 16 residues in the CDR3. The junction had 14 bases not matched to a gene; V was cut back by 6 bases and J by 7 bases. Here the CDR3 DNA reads TGTGCCAGCAGACAACTGCACGGACTAGCTCTTAATGAGCAGTTCTTC. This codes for CASRQLHGLALNEQFF. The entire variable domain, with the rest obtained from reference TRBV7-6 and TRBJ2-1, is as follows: GAGVSQSPRYKVTKRGQDVALRCDPISGHVSLYWYRQALGQGPEFLTYFNYEAQQDKSGLPNDRFSAERPEGSISTLTIQRTEQRDSAMYRCASRQLHGLALNEQFFGPGTRLTVL.

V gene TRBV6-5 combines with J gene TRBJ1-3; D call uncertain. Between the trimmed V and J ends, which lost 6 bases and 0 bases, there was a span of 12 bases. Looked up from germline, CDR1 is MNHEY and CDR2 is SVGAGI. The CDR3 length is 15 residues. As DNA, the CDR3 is TGTGCCAGCAGAAACGAGGAGGGCTCTGGAAACACCATATATTTT. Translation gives CASRNEEGSGNTIYF.

The CDR3 DNA reads TGTGCCAGCAGTGCCTCAGTTCGCGAGGGAGAGACCCAGTACTTC. Translating it yields CASSASVREGETQYF. The J gene is TRBJ2-5, the V gene TRBV9, with D maybe TRBD2 (5 bases). Germline V gives CDR1 SGDLS, CDR2 YYNGEE. The V end was cut by 5 bases, the J end by 4 bases, with 18 bases between. This CDR3 spans 15 amino acids. The full variable domain, its missing parts supplied by reference TRBV9 and TRBJ2-5, is DSGVTQTPKHLITATGQRVTLRCSPRSGDLSVYWYQQSLDQGLQFLIQYYNGEERAKGNILERFSAQQFPDLHSELNLSSLELGDSALYFCASSASVREGETQYFGPGTRLLVL.

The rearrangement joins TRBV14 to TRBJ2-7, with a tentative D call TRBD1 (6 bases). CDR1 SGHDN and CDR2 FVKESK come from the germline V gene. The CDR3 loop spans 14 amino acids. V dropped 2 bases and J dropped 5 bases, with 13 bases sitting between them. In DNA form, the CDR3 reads TGTGCCAGCAGCCAATTAGGGGGATTTGACGAGCAGTACTTC. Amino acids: CASSQLGGFDEQYF.

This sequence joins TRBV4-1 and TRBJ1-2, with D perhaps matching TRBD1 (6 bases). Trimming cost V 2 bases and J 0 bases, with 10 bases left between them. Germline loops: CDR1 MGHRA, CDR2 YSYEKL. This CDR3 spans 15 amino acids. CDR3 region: CASSQLDRANYGYTF. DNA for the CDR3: TGCGCCAGCAGCCAACTGGACAGAGCTAACTATGGCTACACCTTC.

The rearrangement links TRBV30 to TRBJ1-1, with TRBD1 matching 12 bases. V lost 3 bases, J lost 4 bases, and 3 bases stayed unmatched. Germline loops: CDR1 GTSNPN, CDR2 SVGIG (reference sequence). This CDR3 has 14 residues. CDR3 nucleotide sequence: TGTGCCTGGAGGGGACAGGGGGCCTTCACTGAAGCTTTCTTT. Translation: CAWRGQGAFTEAFF.

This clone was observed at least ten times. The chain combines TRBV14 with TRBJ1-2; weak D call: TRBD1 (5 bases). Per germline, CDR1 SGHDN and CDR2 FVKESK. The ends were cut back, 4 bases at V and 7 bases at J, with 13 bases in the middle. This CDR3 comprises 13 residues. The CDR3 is CASSPQGSSGYTF. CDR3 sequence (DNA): TGTGCCAGCAGCCCTCAGGGAAGCTCTGGCTACACCTTC. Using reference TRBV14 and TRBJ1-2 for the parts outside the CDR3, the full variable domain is EAGVTQFPSHSVIEKGQTVTLRCDPISGHDNLYWYRRVMGKEIKFLLHFVKESKQDESGMPNNRFLAERTGGTYSTLKVQPAELEDSGVYFCASSPQGSSGYTFGSGTRLTVV.

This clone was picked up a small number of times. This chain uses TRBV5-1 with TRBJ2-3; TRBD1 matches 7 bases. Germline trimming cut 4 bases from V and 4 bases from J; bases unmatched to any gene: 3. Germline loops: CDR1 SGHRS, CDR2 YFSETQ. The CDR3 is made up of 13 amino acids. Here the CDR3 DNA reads TGCGCCAGCAGCCCTACAGGGGCAGATACGCAGTATTTT. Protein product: CASSPTGADTQYF.

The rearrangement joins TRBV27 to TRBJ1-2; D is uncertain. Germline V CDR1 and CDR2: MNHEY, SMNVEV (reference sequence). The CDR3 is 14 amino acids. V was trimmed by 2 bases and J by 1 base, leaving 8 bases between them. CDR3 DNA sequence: TGTGCCAGCAGTTTAAGGGAGGGTAACTATGGCTACACCTTC. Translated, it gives CASSLREGNYGYTF.

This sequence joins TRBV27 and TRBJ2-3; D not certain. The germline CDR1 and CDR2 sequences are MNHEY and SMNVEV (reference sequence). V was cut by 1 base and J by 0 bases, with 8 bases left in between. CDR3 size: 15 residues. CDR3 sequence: CASSLWPSSTDTQYF. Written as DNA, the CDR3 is TGTGCCAGCAGTTTATGGCCATCTAGCACAGATACGCAGTATTTT.

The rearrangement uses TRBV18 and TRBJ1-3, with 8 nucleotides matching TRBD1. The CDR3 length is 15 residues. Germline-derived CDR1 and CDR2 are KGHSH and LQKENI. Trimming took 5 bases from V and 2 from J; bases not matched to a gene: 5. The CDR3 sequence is CASSSGQVAGNTIYF. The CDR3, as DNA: TGTGCCAGCTCATCGGGACAGGTGGCTGGAAACACCATATATTTT.